This TCR beta chain was identified during a study of T cell clonotyping in hematopoietic cell transplantation. Study-wide points: At the given depth, recipient repertoires were over 97% de novo clonotypes. Cells were unsorted, so CD4 and CD8 contributions were not separated. Pathologically expanded recipient clonotypes increased progressively from day 30 to day 180 as diversity fell.

Of note for this clone: No antigen is known for it.

The germline gives CDR1 SGHDT, CDR2 YYEEEE. This CDR3 comprises 15 residues. V lost 0 bases and J 6 bases, leaving 13 bases between the germline ends. Here immunoSEQ multiplex PCR was the method, and the copy in TCRdb shows in-frame clones only, minus some. The sample consists of 70,000 or so clones, approximately 94% of them appearing once. The sequencing sample was made of peripheral blood mononuclear cells. The genes are TRBV5-6 and TRBJ1-5; D remains ambiguous. The origin of this receptor is a middle-aged man in good health. Some clones in this sample may be carry-over from other donors' samples. This CDR3 reads CASSLGLSQTQPQHF. CDR3 nucleotides: TGTGCCAGCAGCTTGGGGTTGTCACAAACTCAGCCCCAGCATTTT.